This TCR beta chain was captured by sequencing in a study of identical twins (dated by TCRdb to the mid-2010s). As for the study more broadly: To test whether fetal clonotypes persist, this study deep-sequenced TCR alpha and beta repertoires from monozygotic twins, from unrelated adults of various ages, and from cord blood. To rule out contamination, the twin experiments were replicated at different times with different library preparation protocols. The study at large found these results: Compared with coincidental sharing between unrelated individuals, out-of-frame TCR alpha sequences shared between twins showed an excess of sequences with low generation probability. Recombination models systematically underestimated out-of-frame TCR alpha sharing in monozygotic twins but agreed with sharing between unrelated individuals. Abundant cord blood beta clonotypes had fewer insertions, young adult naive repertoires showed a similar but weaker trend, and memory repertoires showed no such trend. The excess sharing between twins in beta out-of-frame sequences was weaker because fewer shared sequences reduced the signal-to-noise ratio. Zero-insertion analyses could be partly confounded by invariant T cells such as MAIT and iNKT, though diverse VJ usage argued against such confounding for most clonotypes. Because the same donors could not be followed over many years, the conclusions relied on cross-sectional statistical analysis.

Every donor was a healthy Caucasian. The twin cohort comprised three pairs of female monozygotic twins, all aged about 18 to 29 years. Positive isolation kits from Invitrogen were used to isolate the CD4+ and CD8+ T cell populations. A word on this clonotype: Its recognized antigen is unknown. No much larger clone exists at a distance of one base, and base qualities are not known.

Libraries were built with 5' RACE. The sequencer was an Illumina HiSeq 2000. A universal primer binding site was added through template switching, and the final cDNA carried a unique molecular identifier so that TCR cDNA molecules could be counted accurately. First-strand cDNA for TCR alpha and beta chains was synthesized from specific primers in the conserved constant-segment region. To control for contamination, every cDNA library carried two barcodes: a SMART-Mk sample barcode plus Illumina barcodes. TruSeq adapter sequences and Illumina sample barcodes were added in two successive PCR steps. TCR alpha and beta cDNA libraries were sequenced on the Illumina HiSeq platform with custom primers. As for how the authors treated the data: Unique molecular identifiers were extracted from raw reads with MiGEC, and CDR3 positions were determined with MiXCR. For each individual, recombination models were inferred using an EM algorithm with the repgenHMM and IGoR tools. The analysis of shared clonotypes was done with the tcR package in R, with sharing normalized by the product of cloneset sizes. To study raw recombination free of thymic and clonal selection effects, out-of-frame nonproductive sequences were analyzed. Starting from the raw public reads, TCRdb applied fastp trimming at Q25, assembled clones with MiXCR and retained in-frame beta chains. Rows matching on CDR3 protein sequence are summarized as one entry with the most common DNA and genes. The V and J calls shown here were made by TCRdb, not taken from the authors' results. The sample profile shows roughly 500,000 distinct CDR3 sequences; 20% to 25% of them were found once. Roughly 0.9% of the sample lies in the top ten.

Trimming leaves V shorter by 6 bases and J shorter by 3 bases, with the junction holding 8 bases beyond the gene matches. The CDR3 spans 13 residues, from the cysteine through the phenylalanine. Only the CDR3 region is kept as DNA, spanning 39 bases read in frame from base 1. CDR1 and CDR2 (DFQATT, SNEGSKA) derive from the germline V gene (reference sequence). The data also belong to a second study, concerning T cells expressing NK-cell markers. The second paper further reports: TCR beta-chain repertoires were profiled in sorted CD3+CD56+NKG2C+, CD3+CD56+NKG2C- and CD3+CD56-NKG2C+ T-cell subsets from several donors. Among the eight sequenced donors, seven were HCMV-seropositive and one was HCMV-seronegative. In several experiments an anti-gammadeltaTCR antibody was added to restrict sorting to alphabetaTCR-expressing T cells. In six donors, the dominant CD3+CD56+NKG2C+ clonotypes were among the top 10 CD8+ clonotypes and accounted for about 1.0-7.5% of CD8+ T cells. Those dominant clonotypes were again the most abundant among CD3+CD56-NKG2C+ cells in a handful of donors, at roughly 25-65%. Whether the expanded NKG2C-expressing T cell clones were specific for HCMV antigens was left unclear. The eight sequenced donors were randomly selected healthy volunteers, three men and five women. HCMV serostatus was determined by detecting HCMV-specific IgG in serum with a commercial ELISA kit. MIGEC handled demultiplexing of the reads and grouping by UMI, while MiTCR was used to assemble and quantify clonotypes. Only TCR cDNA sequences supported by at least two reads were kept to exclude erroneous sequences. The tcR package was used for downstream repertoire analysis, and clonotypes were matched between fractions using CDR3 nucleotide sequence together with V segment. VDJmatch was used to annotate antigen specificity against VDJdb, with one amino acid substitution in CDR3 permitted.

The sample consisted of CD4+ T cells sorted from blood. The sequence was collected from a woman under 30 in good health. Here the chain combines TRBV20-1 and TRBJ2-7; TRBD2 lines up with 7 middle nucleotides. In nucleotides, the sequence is TGCAGTGCCGAACGGTCGGGGGGCTACGAGCAGTACTTC. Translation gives CSAERSGGYEQYF.